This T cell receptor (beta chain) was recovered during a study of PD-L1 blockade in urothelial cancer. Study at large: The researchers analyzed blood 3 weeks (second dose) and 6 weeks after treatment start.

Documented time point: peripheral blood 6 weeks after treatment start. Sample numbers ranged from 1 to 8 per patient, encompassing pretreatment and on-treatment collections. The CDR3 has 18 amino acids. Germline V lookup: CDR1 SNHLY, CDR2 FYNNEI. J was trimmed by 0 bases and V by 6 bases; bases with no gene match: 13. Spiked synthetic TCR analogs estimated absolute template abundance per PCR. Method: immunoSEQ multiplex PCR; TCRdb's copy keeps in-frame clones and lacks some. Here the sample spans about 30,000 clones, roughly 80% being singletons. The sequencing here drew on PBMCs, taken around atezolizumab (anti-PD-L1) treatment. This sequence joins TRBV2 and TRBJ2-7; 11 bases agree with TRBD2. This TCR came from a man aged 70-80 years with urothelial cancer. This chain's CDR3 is CASRSGGLAARNSYEQYF. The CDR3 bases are TGTGCCAGCAGATCGGGGGGACTAGCGGCACGTAACTCCTACGAGCAGTACTTC.